A selection of T cell receptor beta chains follows, all from one sample in a study of immune heterogeneity within non-small cell lung tumors. TCRdb reprocessed the multiplex PCR reads with MiXCR, giving one entry per CDR3 protein. Counted here are 9,400 or so distinct CDR3 sequences, roughly a third occurring once; the ten biggest clones make up over 9%. The sequencing sample was made of lung tumor tissue. The receptor set was obtained from a man aged 55 to 70 with non-small cell lung cancer. The conserved cysteine and the conserved F or W are not part of the CDR3 here.

J: TRBJ2-7
V: TRBV30
CDR3: AWSPFRDYEQY

J: TRBJ2-7
V: TRBV18
CDR3: ASSPSGTAAYEQY

J: TRBJ2-7
V: TRBV9
CDR3: ASSVGESYEQY

J: TRBJ2-1
V: TRBV20-1
CDR3: SATGSLREQF

J: TRBJ2-1
V: TRBV6-6
CDR3: ASSYSSGYNEQF

J: TRBJ2-5
V: TRBV20-1
CDR3: SVAGETQETQY

J: TRBJ2-5
V: TRBV6-1
CDR3: ASWGLSPQY

J: TRBJ2-5
V: TRBV28
CDR3: ASQGGGASGLQETQY

J: TRBJ2-7
V: TRBV6-1
CDR3: ASSEEDSGSYEQY

J: TRBJ2-1
V: TRBV20-1
CDR3: SAFLLSYHDEQF

J: TRBJ2-1
V: TRBV19
CDR3: ASSMTGHEQF

J: TRBJ2-7
V: TRBV6-2/TRBV6-3
CDR3: ASRPTASGVYEQY

J: TRBJ1-1
V: TRBV20-1
CDR3: SANIPGAGTEAF

J: TRBJ2-2
V: TRBV3-1
CDR3: ASSQNGGGTGELF

J: TRBJ2-7
V: TRBV24-1
CDR3: ATSDNQPGRGEQY

J: TRBJ2-1
V: TRBV12-5
CDR3: ASGLGLAGFDEQF

J: TRBJ1-3
V: TRBV6-5
CDR3: ASSYSTLAGWGNTIY

J: TRBJ2-3
V: TRBV20-1
CDR3: SATPGQGAIAQY

J: TRBJ2-5
V: TRBV2
CDR3: ASSTDSHQETQY

J: TRBJ2-1
V: TRBV3-1
CDR3: ASSQDQSDGYEQF

J: TRBJ1-5
V: TRBV3-1
CDR3: ASSQAGGYNQPQH

J: TRBJ2-1
V: TRBV11-2
CDR3: ASSGAGGYNEQF

J: TRBJ2-1
V: TRBV10-1
CDR3: ARYPGLAGVEQF

J: TRBJ2-3
V: TRBV7-6
CDR3: ASSLGGGAPLDTQY

J: TRBJ2-1
V: TRBV12-3/TRBV12-4
CDR3: ASSWAGASYNEQF

J: TRBJ2-3
V: TRBV13
CDR3: ASIVSGSFADTQY

J: TRBJ2-7
V: TRBV28
CDR3: ASSLAGYAYEQY

J: TRBJ1-2
V: TRBV6-2/TRBV6-3
CDR3: ASSRGSDLKYGYT

J: TRBJ1-6
V: TRBV20-1
CDR3: SASWDRGYNSPLH

J: TRBJ1-1
V: TRBV11-3
CDR3: ASSLAWANTEAF

J: TRBJ2-3
V: TRBV6-1
CDR3: AISGVGVRTDTQY

J: TRBJ1-1
V: TRBV20-1
CDR3: SARSPRGMNTEAF

J: TRBJ2-2
V: TRBV10-1
CDR3: ASSVLRNTGELF

J: TRBJ1-6
V: TRBV28
CDR3: ASSLMRQGNSPLH